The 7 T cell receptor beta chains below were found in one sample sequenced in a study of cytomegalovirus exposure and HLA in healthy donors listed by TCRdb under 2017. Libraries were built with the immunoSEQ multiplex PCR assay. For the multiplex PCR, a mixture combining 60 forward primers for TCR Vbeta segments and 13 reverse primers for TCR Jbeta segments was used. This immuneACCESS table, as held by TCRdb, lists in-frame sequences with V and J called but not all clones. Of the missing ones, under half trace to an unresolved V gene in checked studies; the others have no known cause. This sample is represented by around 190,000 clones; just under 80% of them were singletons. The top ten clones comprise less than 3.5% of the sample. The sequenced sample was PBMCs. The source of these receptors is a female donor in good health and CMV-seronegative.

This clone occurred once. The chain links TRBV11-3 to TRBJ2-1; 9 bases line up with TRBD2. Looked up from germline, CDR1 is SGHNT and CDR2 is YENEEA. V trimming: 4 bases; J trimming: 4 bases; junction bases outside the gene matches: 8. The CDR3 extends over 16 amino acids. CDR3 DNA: TGTGCCAGCAGCTCGCGGGGGGGGGCGAATTACAATGAGCAGTTCTTC. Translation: CASSSRGGANYNEQFF.

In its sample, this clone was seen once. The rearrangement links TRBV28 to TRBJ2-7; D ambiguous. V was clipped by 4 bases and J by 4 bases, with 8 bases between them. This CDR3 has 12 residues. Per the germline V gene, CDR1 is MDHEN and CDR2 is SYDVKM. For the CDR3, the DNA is TGTGCCAGCAGTTCCCCCCAATACGAGCAGTACTTC. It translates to CASSSPQYEQYF.

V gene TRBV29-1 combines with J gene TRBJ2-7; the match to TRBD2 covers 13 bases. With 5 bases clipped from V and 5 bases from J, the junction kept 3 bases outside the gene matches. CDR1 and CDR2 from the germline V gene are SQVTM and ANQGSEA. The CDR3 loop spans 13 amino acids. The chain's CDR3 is CSVRGTSGNEQYF. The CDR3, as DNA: TGCAGCGTTCGTGGGACTAGCGGGAACGAGCAGTACTTC.

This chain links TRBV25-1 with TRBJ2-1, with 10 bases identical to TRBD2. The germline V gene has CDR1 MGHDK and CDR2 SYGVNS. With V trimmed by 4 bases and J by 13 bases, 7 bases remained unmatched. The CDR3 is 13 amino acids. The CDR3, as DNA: TGTGCCAGCAGTGCATCTAGCGGGAGTAGCCAGTTCTTC. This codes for CASSASSGSSQFF.

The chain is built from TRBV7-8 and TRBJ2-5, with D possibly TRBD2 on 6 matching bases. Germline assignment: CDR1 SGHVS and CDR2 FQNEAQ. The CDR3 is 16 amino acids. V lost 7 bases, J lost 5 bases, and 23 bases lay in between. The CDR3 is CASNPPPLAYRETQYF. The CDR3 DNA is TGTGCCAGCAATCCCCCCCCTCTAGCGTACCGGGAGACCCAGTACTTC.

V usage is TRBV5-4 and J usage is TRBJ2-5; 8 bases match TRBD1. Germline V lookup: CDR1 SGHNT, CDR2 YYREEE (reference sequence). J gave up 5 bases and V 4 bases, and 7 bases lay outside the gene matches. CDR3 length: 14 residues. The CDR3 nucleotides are TGTGCCAGCAGCAATAGACAGGGGTCGGAGACCCAGTACTTC. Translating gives CASSNRQGSETQYF.

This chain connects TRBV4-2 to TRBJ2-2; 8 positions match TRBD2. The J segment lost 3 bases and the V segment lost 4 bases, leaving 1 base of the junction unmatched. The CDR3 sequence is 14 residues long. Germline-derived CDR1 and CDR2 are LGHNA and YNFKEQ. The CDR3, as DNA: TGTGCCAGCAGCCCGGGACTAGACACCGGGGAGCTGTTTTTT. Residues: CASSPGLDTGELFF.